These 3 T cell receptor beta chains originate from one sample sequenced in a study of T cells in Graves' hyperthyroidism and ophthalmopathy. RNA transcripts yielded amplified TCR beta CDR3 regions. With the HTBI primer set, the TCR CDR3 went through a first round of RT-PCR. Each CDR3 protein gets one entry after TCRdb re-called the multiplex PCR reads with MiXCR. The sample carries 380,000 or so distinct CDR3 sequences, under 20% recorded once. The specimen sequenced was blood. The receptor set was obtained from a woman aged 18 to 35 with Graves' hyperthyroidism.

This clonotype was observed many times. The rearrangement joins TRBV7-2 to TRBJ1-6; possibly TRBD1 for D (5 bases). The CDR3 spans 15 residues. Germline-derived CDR1 and CDR2 are SGHTA and FQGNSA. Trimming removed 6 bases from V and 7 bases from J, with 16 bases in between. CDR3 region: CASSTRQGGNSPLHF. CDR3 DNA sequence: TGTGCCAGCAGTACAAGGCAGGGAGGGAATTCACCCCTCCACTTT.

The chain has TRBV11-2 and TRBJ1-1; TRBD1 matches at 10 bases. Per the germline V gene, CDR1 is SGHAT and CDR2 is FQNNGV. The CDR3 totals 18 residues. The junction had 10 bases not matched to a gene; V was cut back by 2 bases and J by 1 base. CDR3 sequence (DNA): TGTGCCAGCAGCTTATGGACCGGGACAGGGGCCCCGAACACTGAAGCTTTCTTT. Amino acid sequence: CASSLWTGTGAPNTEAFF.

This clonotype was counted at least ten times. The rearrangement joins TRBV6-1 to TRBJ1-5, with TRBD1 matching over 8 bases. Germline CDR1 MNHNS, CDR2 SASEGT. V lost 5 bases and J lost 5; bases outside the gene matches: 8. This CDR3 region has 15 residues. The DNA for the CDR3 is TGTGCCAGCAGTCTGGGACAGGAGGGCCATCAGCCCCAGCATTTT. It is translated as CASSLGQEGHQPQHF.